These 20 T cell receptor beta chains were sequenced from one sample in a study of blood T cell repertoires in COVID-19. Assay used: immunoSEQ multiplex PCR; TCRdb lists only in-frame clones, some missing. The data hold some 240,000 clones, with 82% observed a single time. Sequences were obtained from peripheral blood. Receptors originate from a woman aged 65 to 85 with COVID-19, enrolled during active disease.

The V gene is TRBV11-1, the J gene TRBJ2-3; TRBD2 is a possible D gene (5 bases). Trimming left V 1 base short and J 0 bases short, with 8 bases between. Per the germline V gene, CDR1 is SGHAT and CDR2 is FQDESV (reference sequence). The CDR3 runs to 15 residues. CDR3: CASSLEAASTDTQYF. In DNA form, the CDR3 reads TGTGCCAGCAGCTTAGAAGCGGCTAGCACAGATACGCAGTATTTT.

V usage is TRBV3-1 (or the pseudogene TRBV3-2) and J usage is TRBJ2-7; D is undetermined. Trimming shortened V by 10 bases and J by 2 bases, and 9 bases separated the two germline ends. Germline loops: CDR1 LGHDT, CDR2 YNNKEL (reference sequence). CDR3 size: 11 residues. CDR3 amino acids: CATGEAYEQYF. CDR3 coding DNA: TGTGCCACCGGAGAAGCCTACGAGCAGTACTTC.

This clone was seen just once. This sequence joins TRBV18 and TRBJ2-1; a weak D match, TRBD1 (5 bases). CDR1 and CDR2 (germline): KGHSH, LQKENI. Trimming removed 4 bases at V and 5 bases at J, with 12 bases between. There are 14 residues in the CDR3. Here the CDR3 DNA reads TGTGCCAGCTCACTTTGGACACCAAACAATGAGCAGTTCTTC. Translating it yields CASSLWTPNNEQFF.

This clone was seen only once. The CDR3 here is CASSPVSRVDTQYF. Written as DNA, the CDR3 is TGTGCCAGCAGTCCGGTGTCCAGGGTAGATACGCAGTATTTT. This chain joins TRBV28 and TRBJ2-3, with D perhaps matching TRBD1 (5 bases). The CDR3 covers 14 residues. Trimming removed 5 bases at V and 5 bases at J, with 14 bases between. Germline loops: CDR1 MDHEN, CDR2 SYDVKM.

The chain employs TRBV4-3 and TRBJ1-4; possibly TRBD1 for D (6 bases). V shed 1 base and J shed 5 bases, with 20 bases lying between them. Germline V gives CDR1 LGHNA, CDR2 YSLEER. The CDR3 has 18 residues. The CDR3 here is CASSQGGNPGQWNEKLFF. Written as DNA, the CDR3 is TGCGCCAGCAGCCAAGGGGGGAACCCGGGACAATGGAATGAAAAACTGTTTTTT.

This chain joins TRBV24-1 and TRBJ2-5; 8 nucleotides line up with TRBD1. After removal of 4 bases from V and 4 bases from J, the junction contained 4 bases not matched to a gene. In germline, CDR1 is KGHDR, CDR2 SFDVKD. The CDR3 sequence is 14 residues long. DNA for the CDR3: TGTGCCACCAGTGACGACAGGGGCGGAGAGACCCAGTACTTC. It yields the protein CATSDDRGGETQYF.

The V and J genes are TRBV29-1 and TRBJ2-7, with D possibly matching TRBD1 (6 bases). There are 13 residues in the CDR3. Germline V lookup: CDR1 SQVTM, CDR2 ANQGSEA. Trimming shortened V by 4 bases and J by 7 bases, and 17 bases separated the two germline ends. CDR3 nucleotides: TGCAGCGTTGCAGTGGCCAGGGGCGGAGAGCAGTACTTC. As protein: CSVAVARGGEQYF.

Points on this clone: Other nucleotide sequences from this sample produce the same CDR3. This rearrangement joins TRBV27 to TRBJ1-6; D ambiguous. The CDR3 totals 13 residues. The V and J ends lost 6 bases and 0 bases respectively, with 3 bases between them. Germline V CDR1 and CDR2: MNHEY, SMNVEV (reference sequence). In nucleotides, the CDR3 is TGTGCCAGCAGGAGCTCCTATAATTCACCCCTCCACTTT. Residues: CASRSSYNSPLHF.

This clone was recorded once. The chain carries TRBV6-6 and TRBJ2-7; 7 nucleotides agree with TRBD1. Germline V gives CDR1 MNHNY, CDR2 SVGAGI (reference sequence). This CDR3 region has 15 residues. Unmatched junction bases numbered 12, after V lost 5 bases and J lost 5 bases. As DNA, the CDR3 is TGTGCCAGCAGTGCGGACAGGCCGGCGTTCGACGAGCAGTACTTC. Its protein is CASSADRPAFDEQYF.

The genes are TRBV20-1 and TRBJ2-7; perhaps TRBD2 as D (6 bases). The germline V gene has CDR1 DFQATT and CDR2 SNEGSKA (reference sequence). V was shortened by 6 bases and J by 6 bases, with 12 bases between the two germline ends. The CDR3 spans 11 residues. The CDR3 coding sequence is TGCAGTGCATTCTCCGGGGGCGAGCAGTACTTC. It translates to CSAFSGGEQYF.

The gene calls are TRBV5-1 and TRBJ2-3, with unresolved D. The CDR3 covers 13 residues. Germline V gives CDR1 SGHRS, CDR2 YFSETQ. Trimming took 1 base from V and 2 from J, leaving 5 bases between them. The CDR3 DNA sequence: TGCGCCAGCAGCTTGCAGTTCACAGATACGCAGTATTTT. Protein sequence: CASSLQFTDTQYF.

The V call is TRBV25-1, the J call TRBJ2-1, with unresolved D. Per germline, CDR1 MGHDK and CDR2 SYGVNS. Trimming removed 5 bases from V and 5 bases from J, with 4 bases in between. The CDR3 sequence is 11 residues long. Written as DNA, the CDR3 is TGTGCCAGCAGTTTAAACAATGAGCAGTTCTTC. Translated: CASSLNNEQFF.

This clone has more than one count but fewer than ten. The chain combines TRBV29-1 with TRBJ1-1, with 7 bases identical to TRBD1. Germline CDR1 SQVTM, CDR2 ANQGSEA. The CDR3 extends over 13 amino acids. V was pared by 7 bases and J by 1 base, with 6 bases of the junction left unmatched. The CDR3 spells CSGNRGWNTEAFF. CDR3 nucleotides: TGCAGCGGAAACAGGGGCTGGAACACTGAAGCTTTCTTT.

The rearrangement joins TRBV30 to TRBJ1-2; D gene ambiguous. This CDR3 contains 14 residues. Per germline, CDR1 GTSNPN and CDR2 SVGIG (reference sequence). Trimming took off 1 base at V and 7 bases at J, with 16 bases between the two ends. The CDR3 DNA follows: TGTGCCTGGAGTGCCGGGCGGGAGGGTGGTGGCTACACCTTC. Translating it yields CAWSAGREGGGYTF.

This chain connects TRBV6-5 to TRBJ1-4; the match to TRBD1 covers 9 bases. V shed 6 bases, J shed 6 bases, and the junction held 8 bases outside the gene matches. Germline values: CDR1 MNHEY, CDR2 SVGAGI. This CDR3 is 15 amino acids long. DNA for the CDR3: TGTGCCAGCAGGGACAGGGGCGCGCATTATGAAAAACTGTTTTTT. It is translated as CASRDRGAHYEKLFF.

The gene calls are TRBV6-5 and TRBJ1-4; TRBD1 aligns across 7 bases. J was trimmed by 5 bases and V by 6 bases; bases with no gene match: 9. The CDR3 length is 15 residues. The germline CDR1 and CDR2 sequences are MNHEY and SVGAGI. The CDR3: CASRANRGNNEKLFF. In DNA, the CDR3 is TGTGCCAGCAGGGCAAACAGGGGAAACAATGAAAAACTGTTTTTT.

This chain connects TRBV7-9 to TRBJ2-1; D perhaps matches TRBD2 (5 bases). Germline CDR1 reads SEHNR; CDR2 reads FQNEAQ (reference sequence). The CDR3 loop spans 14 amino acids. V lost 3 bases and J 9 bases, leaving 15 bases between the germline ends. CDR3 DNA sequence: TGTGCCAGCAGCTTCCAAGAGGCTGCGGGTGAGCAGTTCTTC. Translated, it gives CASSFQEAAGEQFF.

This chain connects TRBV19 to TRBJ2-2; perhaps TRBD2 as D (6 bases). Germline V lookup: CDR1 LNHDA, CDR2 SQIVND (reference sequence). This CDR3 has 15 amino acids. With 11 bases removed from V and 4 bases from J, the gap between germline ends came to 20 bases. In DNA, the CDR3 is TGTGCCTGCATCTCCGGGACTTCCTCCACCGGGGAGCTGTTTTTT. This sequence encodes CACISGTSSTGELFF. Full variable domain (outside the CDR3, taken from reference TRBV19 and TRBJ2-2): DGGITQSPKYLFRKEGQNVTLSCEQNLNHDAMYWYRQDPGQGLRLIYYSQIVNDFQKGDIAEGYSVSREKKESFPLTVTSAQKNPTAFYLCACISGTSSTGELFFGEGSRLTVL.

The chain couples TRBV11-1 to TRBJ2-7; a possible D gene is TRBD1 (5 bases). From germline, CDR1 is SGHAT and CDR2 FQDESV (reference sequence). The CDR3 extends over 16 amino acids. The V and J ends lost 0 bases and 0 bases respectively, with 12 bases between them. CDR3 protein: CASSLAQGVVSYEQYF. For the CDR3, the DNA is TGTGCCAGCAGCTTAGCGCAAGGGGTCGTCTCCTACGAGCAGTACTTC. Based on the CDR3 plus reference TRBV11-1 and TRBJ2-7, the full variable domain is EAEVAQSPRYKITEKSQAVAFWCDPISGHATLYWYRQILGQGPELLVQFQDESVVDDSQLPKDRFSAERLKGVDSTLKIQPAELGDSAMYLCASSLAQGVVSYEQYFGPGTRLTVT.

V gene TRBV6-5 combines with J gene TRBJ2-6, with D hard to call. CDR3 size: 14 residues. Germline V gives CDR1 MNHEY, CDR2 SVGAGI. V lost 8 bases and J 1 base, leaving 9 bases between the germline ends. CDR3: CASARASGANVLTF. Written as DNA, the CDR3 is TGTGCCAGCGCCCGAGCTTCTGGGGCCAACGTCCTGACTTTC.